This T cell receptor (beta chain) was sequenced during a study of control samples from healthy donors and cancer patients. TCRdb's table, derived via immunoSEQ multiplex PCR, lists solely in-frame clones and lacks some. The data show approximately 87,000 clones, with roughly 93% seen just once and over 1% held by the top ten. CDR1 and CDR2 (germline): MNHEY, SVGEGT. Trimming stripped 4 bases from V and 15 bases from J, with 13 bases between. The CDR3 spans 12 residues. The V gene is TRBV6-2 or TRBV6-3, the J gene TRBJ1-6; perhaps TRBD1 as D (5 bases). Sequences were obtained from PBMCs. The clonotype was recovered from a woman aged 35 to 49 with lung cancer. CDR3 DNA sequence: TGTGCCAGCAGTTTCGACAGTCACCTCCTCCACTTT. This encodes CASSFDSHLLHF.